This T cell receptor (beta chain) came from a study of T-cell reconstitution after alpha-beta-depleted transplantation in children. The TCRbeta library incorporated unique molecular identifiers. TCRdb used MiXCR to reprocess the PCR reads, holding one entry per CDR3 protein. In the table there are around 200,000 distinct CDR3 sequences, about a tenth of which are singletons. Study-wide points: From newly produced T cells came most of the T-cell counts and diversity one year after transplant.

There are many counts of this clonotype. Its antigen is unidentified. Trimming took 0 bases from V and 9 from J, leaving 19 bases between them. The CDR3 runs 16 residues. Germline V gives CDR1 SGHRS, CDR2 YFSETQ. The V gene is TRBV5-1, the J gene TRBJ2-1; no clear D. This receptor was obtained from a child under two years old with acute myeloid leukemia, due to receive a stem cell transplant. This sample comprised PBMCs, obtained before TCRalphabeta/CD19-depleted stem cell transplant. The CDR3 DNA reads as TGCGCCAGCAGCTTGGATATCGCAGGTCCTTATAGTGAGCAGTTCTTC. Residues: CASSLDIAGPYSEQFF.